This passage covers 2 T cell receptor beta chains from one sample sequenced in a study of technical replicates of blood from several donors. This table comes from immunoSEQ multiplex PCR, and its TCRdb copy is limited to in-frame clones, with some not included. This table holds some 70,000 clones, 95% to 97% found once. The material sequenced was T cells isolated from PBMCs. The receptors here all came from a human donor in good health.

The rearrangement links TRBV18 to TRBJ2-3; D is perhaps TRBD2 (7 bases). V was shortened by 3 bases and J by 4 bases, with 23 bases between the two germline ends. Germline V gene lookup returns CDR1 KGHSH and CDR2 LQKENI. The CDR3 runs to 18 residues. CDR3 DNA sequence: TGTGCCAGCTCACCCATCTCAGCTAAAACAGGGAGGGCAGATACGCAGTATTTT. It encodes CASSPISAKTGRADTQYF.

The chain joins TRBV10-3 to TRBJ1-1; D is perhaps TRBD1 (5 bases). CDR1 and CDR2 (germline): ENHRY, SYGVKD. Deletions cut 7 bases from V and 6 bases from J, with 15 bases between. This CDR3 region has 13 residues. The CDR3 DNA follows: TGTGCCATCACCATGTCGGCAGGGTCTGAAGCTTTCTTT. Translating it yields CAITMSAGSEAFF.